This TCR beta chain was documented in a study of blood T cells in healthy people across ages. A second 7 to 11 cycle PCR used barcoded and J-beta primers. TCRdb ran MiXCR on the 5' RACE reads and lists one entry per CDR3 protein. The sample lists hundreds of thousands of distinct CDR3 sequences, roughly 32% occurring once. The V gene's germline CDR1 is SGHDT and CDR2 YYEEEE. This CDR3 is 15 amino acids long. J gave up 5 bases and V 3 bases, and 9 bases lay outside the gene matches. At least ten counts were recorded for this clonotype. This clonotype originated in a woman at least 80 years old in good health. The sample consisted of blood. The chain uses TRBV5-6 and TRBJ2-5, with 8 bases lining up with TRBD1. CDR3 nucleotides: TGTGCCAGCAGCTGGACAGGGCTTGATTTGGAGACCCAGTACTTC. Protein: CASSWTGLDLETQYF.